These 2 T cell receptor beta chains were sequenced from one sample in a study of OX40 agonist ivuxolimab in advanced cancers. Profiled with immunoSEQ multiplex PCR; TCRdb holds only in-frame clones, not every one. The top ten hold 7.8% of the sample, which has around 50,000 clones, around nine tenths seen once. The sequenced sample was CD4+ or CD8+ T cells sorted from blood, obtained in a trial of the OX40 agonist ivuxolimab. The receptor source for this set is an adult with an advanced solid tumor such as melanoma, head and neck, liver or kidney cancer.

This sequence joins TRBV5-6 and TRBJ1-5; 7 bases line up with TRBD1. The ends lost 2 bases at V and 10 bases at J; junction bases unmatched: 3. The germline CDR1 and CDR2 sequences are SGHDT and YYEEEE. CDR3 length: 12 amino acids. The CDR3 DNA sequence: TGTGCCAGCAGCTTACGACAGGGACCCCAGCATTTT. Amino acids: CASSLRQGPQHF.

In DNA form, the CDR3 reads TGTGCCAGCAGCGTGTGGCAAAGCACAGATACGCAGTATTTT. This codes for CASSVWQSTDTQYF. The rearrangement links TRBV9 to TRBJ2-3; no definite D call. Trimming removed 2 bases from V and 0 bases from J, with 7 bases in between. This CDR3 contains 14 residues. Germline assignment: CDR1 SGDLS and CDR2 YYNGEE.